The 7 T cell receptor beta chains below all came from one sample that was sequenced in a study of blood T cell repertoires in COVID-19. Assay used: immunoSEQ multiplex PCR; TCRdb lists only in-frame clones, some missing. The repertoire holds some 250,000 clones, with approximately 80% as singletons. The specimen sequenced was peripheral blood. These receptors came from a woman aged 60-70 years with active or convalescent COVID-19.

The rearrangement joins TRBV5-1 to TRBJ2-1; D is perhaps TRBD2 (5 bases). Trimming removed 1 base at V and 3 bases at J, with 8 bases between. The CDR3 runs to 14 residues. Germline CDR1 reads SGHRS; CDR2 reads YFSETQ. Written as DNA, the CDR3 is TGCGCCAGCAGCTTGTACGGGGACTACAATGAGCAGTTCTTC. Its protein is CASSLYGDYNEQFF.

This chain connects TRBV20-1 to TRBJ1-3; 8 nucleotides agree with TRBD1. The CDR3 length is 16 residues. CDR1 is DFQATT and CDR2 is SNEGSKA in the germline V gene (reference sequence). V lost 3 bases, J lost 0 bases, and 7 bases stayed unmatched. For the CDR3, the DNA is TGCAGTGCTAGTGCGACAGGGGACCTCTCTGGAAACACCATATATTTT. Encoded protein: CSASATGDLSGNTIYF.

This chain connects TRBV7-9 to TRBJ1-5, with 9 bases aligning to TRBD1. V was clipped by 6 bases and J by 0 bases; unmatched bases: 3. CDR1 is SEHNR and CDR2 is FQNEAQ in the germline V gene (reference sequence). CDR3 length: 15 residues. Here the CDR3 DNA reads TGTGCCAGCAGGCGGACAGGGGATAGCAATCAGCCCCAGCATTTT. Its protein product is CASRRTGDSNQPQHF.

This chain uses TRBV10-3 with TRBJ1-6, with D possibly matching TRBD1 (5 bases). Per the germline V gene, CDR1 is ENHRY and CDR2 is SYGVKD. The CDR3 is 12 residues long. Trimming shortened V by 5 bases and J by 10 bases, and 9 bases separated the two germline ends. The CDR3 coding sequence is TGTGCCATCAGTCCAGGGAACTCACCCCTCCACTTT. This sequence encodes CAISPGNSPLHF.

This chain connects TRBV9 to TRBJ2-5, with 14 bases fitting TRBD2. CDR1 and CDR2 from the germline V gene are SGDLS and YYNGEE. With 3 bases clipped from V and 5 bases from J, the junction kept 9 bases outside the gene matches. The CDR3 contains 17 residues. CDR3 sequence reads: CASSARLAGGHWETQYF. In nucleotides, the CDR3 is TGTGCCAGCAGCGCCAGACTAGCGGGGGGGCATTGGGAGACCCAGTACTTC.

The V gene is TRBV28, the J gene TRBJ2-7, with a tentative D call TRBD1 (6 bases). The CDR3 extends over 16 amino acids. CDR1 is MDHEN, CDR2 SYDVKM, per germline. V lost 2 bases and J 2 bases, leaving 16 bases between the germline ends. The CDR3 reads CASSLRLGQGTYEQYF. For the CDR3, the DNA is TGTGCCAGCAGTTTAAGGCTGGGACAAGGAACCTACGAGCAGTACTTC.

The chain combines TRBV2 with TRBJ1-1, with 7 bases lining up with TRBD1. Germline V lookup: CDR1 SNHLY, CDR2 FYNNEI. This CDR3 has 14 amino acids. J lost 1 base, V lost 4 bases, and 3 bases had no gene match. The CDR3 sequence: CASSGQGGNTEAFF. In nucleotides, the CDR3 is TGTGCCAGCAGTGGACAGGGTGGGAACACTGAAGCTTTCTTT.